The 29 T cell receptor beta chains below were found in one sample sequenced in a study of T cell responses to AZD1222 COVID-19 vaccine. Sequencing used immunoSEQ multiplex PCR; TCRdb keeps in-frame clones, though not all of them. Among 110,000 to 150,000 clones, 92% were seen once, and the ten largest hold around 3.8%. This sample comprised peripheral blood, obtained on day 0 of AZD1222 vaccination. These TCRs come from an adult in good health.

The rearrangement links TRBV30 to TRBJ2-7, with D possibly TRBD1 on 6 matching bases. V gave up 5 bases and J gave up 3 bases, with 20 bases separating them. This CDR3 spans 15 amino acids. CDR1 is GTSNPN, CDR2 SVGIG, per germline (reference sequence). The CDR3 loop is CAWGGDHSTNYEQYF. The CDR3 DNA reads TGTGCCTGGGGGGGCGATCATTCCACGAACTACGAGCAGTACTTC.

This chain links TRBV6-5 with TRBJ2-2; D gene uncertain. This CDR3 comprises 16 residues. Looked up from germline, CDR1 is MNHEY and CDR2 is SVGAGI. V was shortened by 0 bases and J by 5 bases, with 13 bases between the two germline ends. The CDR3 DNA is TGTGCCAGCAGTTACTCGACTTCAGCCCCGACCGGGGAGCTGTTTTTT. It translates to CASSYSTSAPTGELFF.

The chain uses TRBV7-2 and TRBJ1-1; D might be TRBD1 (5 bases). Trimming pared 0 bases from V and 7 bases from J, leaving 12 bases between. The CDR3 is 14 residues long. The germline V gene encodes CDR1 SGHTA and CDR2 FQGNSA. As DNA, the CDR3 is TGTGCCAGCAGCTTAGCTCCAGGGCCGGATGAAGCTTTCTTT. It translates to CASSLAPGPDEAFF.

The chain employs TRBV5-1 and TRBJ1-6; D is unresolved. There are 16 residues in the CDR3. Trimming shortened V by 1 base and J by 5 bases, and 13 bases separated the two germline ends. The V gene's germline CDR1 is SGHRS and CDR2 YFSETQ. The CDR3 sequence is CASSLSTGVNNSPLHF. In DNA form, the CDR3 reads TGCGCCAGCAGCTTGTCTACCGGAGTTAATAATTCACCCCTCCACTTT.

The chain joins TRBV7-2 to TRBJ2-5, with 9 bases matching TRBD1. The V and J ends lost 0 bases and 4 bases, in that order; junction bases with no gene match: 6. The CDR3 is made up of 16 amino acids. CDR1 and CDR2 (germline): SGHTA, FQGNSA. The CDR3 nucleotides read TGTGCCAGCAGCTTAGCCCCGGGACAGGGAGGAGAGACCCAGTACTTC. Its translation: CASSLAPGQGGETQYF.

This clone was picked up one time. This chain connects TRBV12-5 to TRBJ1-2; possibly TRBD1 for D (6 bases). Trimming pared 0 bases from V and 7 bases from J, leaving 15 bases between. The CDR3 is 15 residues long. CDR1 LGHNT and CDR2 FRNRAP come from the germline V gene. CDR3 amino acids: CASGLVMGGAGGYTF. CDR3 DNA: TGTGCTAGTGGTTTGGTAATGGGGGGCGCGGGTGGCTACACCTTC.

The V and J genes are TRBV6-5 and TRBJ1-3, with D possibly matching TRBD1 (5 bases). Germline V lookup: CDR1 MNHEY, CDR2 SVGAGI. The CDR3 length is 15 residues. V gave up 6 bases and J gave up 0 bases, with 12 bases separating them. CDR3 residues: CASRTGPNSGNTIYF. The CDR3 DNA follows: TGTGCCAGCAGAACGGGACCAAACTCTGGAAACACCATATATTTT.

The chain has TRBV3-1 (or the pseudogene TRBV3-2) and TRBJ1-2; D uncertain. Germline values: CDR1 LGHDT, CDR2 YNNKEL (reference sequence). V lost 4 bases, J lost 2 bases, and 8 bases lay in between. The CDR3 runs 13 residues. The CDR3 DNA reads TGTGCCAGCAGCCCGCCCGGCAACTATGGCTACACCTTC. Residues: CASSPPGNYGYTF.

This chain joins TRBV25-1 and TRBJ2-3; 7 bases align to TRBD2. J was trimmed by 0 bases and V by 3 bases; bases with no gene match: 9. Germline CDR1 MGHDK, CDR2 SYGVNS. The CDR3 runs 17 residues. CDR3 DNA sequence: TGTGCCAGCAGTGACCCAACTCCTAGCGGAAGCACAGATACGCAGTATTTT. It yields the protein CASSDPTPSGSTDTQYF.

The chain joins TRBV7-6 to TRBJ2-3; a possible D gene is TRBD2 (6 bases). In germline, CDR1 is SGHVS, CDR2 FNYEAQ. Trimming cost V 5 bases and J 0 bases, with 9 bases left between them. The CDR3 loop spans 14 amino acids. CDR3 sequence reads: CASSRDWSTDTQYF. DNA of the CDR3: TGTGCCAGCAGCCGGGACTGGAGCACAGATACGCAGTATTTT.

The gene calls are TRBV2 and TRBJ1-1; D might be TRBD1 (5 bases). This CDR3 is 13 amino acids long. Germline CDR1 is SNHLY and CDR2 is FYNNEI. V lost 3 bases and J lost 8, with 13 bases in between. The DNA of the CDR3 is TGTGCCAGCAGTGACACGGGGCCAGGGGAAGCTTTCTTT. Its protein product is CASSDTGPGEAFF.

This chain links TRBV6-5 with TRBJ2-2; 10 bases align to TRBD1. The junction had 10 bases not matched to a gene; V was cut back by 10 bases and J by 5 bases. Germline lookup yields CDR1 MNHEY and CDR2 SVGAGI. The CDR3 is 15 residues long. CDR3 coding DNA: TGTGCCACCGGGAGGGGACAGGGGATAACCGGGGAGCTGTTTTTT. Protein sequence: CATGRGQGITGELFF.

The chain uses TRBV9 and TRBJ2-3; D is unresolved. Germline V gene sequence: CDR1 SGDLS, CDR2 YYNGEE. The CDR3 runs 14 residues. V dropped 0 bases and J dropped 2 bases, with 7 bases sitting between them. The CDR3 sequence: CASSVVSATDTQYF. CDR3 in DNA: TGTGCCAGCAGCGTAGTTTCGGCCACAGATACGCAGTATTTT.

This clone was seen a single time. The junction shows a germline mismatch at one end, possibly a read error. This chain connects TRBV7-2 to TRBJ2-7; D may match TRBD1 or TRBD2 (5 bases each). The CDR3 consists of 14 residues. The germline CDR1 and CDR2 sequences are SGHTA and FQGNSA. Here the CDR3 DNA reads TGTGCCAGCAGCTTAGGGGGGACCTCCGACGAGCAGTACTTC. The encoded protein is CASSLGGTSDEQYF.

The V gene is TRBV7-9, the J gene TRBJ2-3; the D is unclear. The CDR3 totals 15 residues. The V gene lost 1 base and the J gene lost 2 bases, with 10 bases spanning the gap. In germline, CDR1 is SEHNR, CDR2 FQNEAQ (reference sequence). For the CDR3, the DNA is TGTGCCAGCAGCTTAGGGCGGCTCCTCACAGATACGCAGTATTTT. Translating it yields CASSLGRLLTDTQYF.

V and J are TRBV28 and TRBJ1-1; TRBD1 matches at 8 bases. Germline V CDR1 and CDR2: MDHEN, SYDVKM. The V gene end was trimmed by 5 bases and the J gene end by 0 bases; junction bases not matched to a gene: 5. The CDR3 runs to 15 residues. This chain's CDR3 is CASSETTGVNTEAFF. The CDR3 DNA reads as TGTGCCAGCAGTGAAACGACAGGGGTGAACACTGAAGCTTTCTTT.

This CDR3 is CAWSVRQVGETQYF. CDR3 nucleotides: TGTGCCTGGAGTGTGCGCCAGGTCGGAGAGACCCAGTACTTC. The chain has TRBV30 and TRBJ2-5; the D is unclear. Germline CDR1 is GTSNPN and CDR2 is SVGIG (reference sequence). The CDR3 consists of 14 residues. V was trimmed by 0 bases and J by 4 bases, leaving 12 bases between them. The full variable domain, completed using reference TRBV30 and TRBJ2-5, is SQTIHQWPATLVQPVGSPLSLECTVEGTSNPNLYWYRQAAGRGLQLLFYSVGIGQISSEVPQNLSASRPQDRQFILSSKKLLLSDSGFYLCAWSVRQVGETQYFGPGTRLLVL.

This clone was counted between two and nine times. The chain is built from TRBV2 and TRBJ2-7; 7 nucleotides match TRBD1. This CDR3 is built from 15 residues. With V trimmed by 3 bases and J by 3 bases, 8 bases remained unmatched. Germline CDR1 SNHLY, CDR2 FYNNEI. In DNA form, the CDR3 reads TGTGCCAGCAGTGACTATCGGGACAGCGGCTACGAGCAGTACTTC. The encoded protein is CASSDYRDSGYEQYF.

The chain is built from TRBV25-1 and TRBJ2-5; D is perhaps TRBD1 or TRBD2 (6 bases each). The germline V and J ends were trimmed by 5 bases and 4 bases, with 11 bases remaining between them. The length of the CDR3 is 13 residues. CDR1 is MGHDK and CDR2 is SYGVNS in the germline V gene. The CDR3 sequence is CASSNGGTETQYF. In DNA form, the CDR3 reads TGTGCCAGCAGTAACGGGGGCACAGAGACCCAGTACTTC.

The chain has TRBV7-7 and TRBJ2-1, with 9 bases matching TRBD2. Trimming cost V 3 bases and J 8 bases; bases outside gene matches: 17. Germline assignment: CDR1 SSHAT and CDR2 FNYEAQ (reference sequence). The CDR3 has 18 amino acids. In DNA, the CDR3 is TGTGCCAGCAGCTTTGGGCCGCGGGGGGGGAGCTCTTACGATGAGCAGTTCTTC. This codes for CASSFGPRGGSSYDEQFF.

This chain links TRBV5-1 with TRBJ2-5, with 13 bases matching TRBD2. The CDR3 extends over 15 amino acids. The V segment lost 6 bases and the J segment 5 bases; nucleotides outside the gene matches: 7. CDR1 is SGHRS and CDR2 is YFSETQ in the germline V gene. This chain's CDR3 is CASKPGLAGRETQYF. The DNA of the CDR3 is TGCGCCAGCAAACCGGGACTAGCGGGGAGGGAGACCCAGTACTTC.

The gene calls are TRBV1 and TRBJ1-1; TRBD1, the table's D call, lacks a check against the DNA. TRBV1 is classified as a pseudogene. The CDR3 runs 21 residues. CDR3 residues: CTSSQAPGQGAVMSSNTEAFF. DNA of the CDR3: TGCACCAGCAGCCAAGCTCCAGGACAGGGGGCCGTTATGTCGTCGAACACTGAAGCTTTCTTT.

The chain's CDR3 is CATRRGLGYGYTF. As DNA, the CDR3 is TGTGCCACCCGCCGAGGGCTTGGGTATGGCTACACCTTC. V and J are TRBV28 and TRBJ1-2; D is ambiguous. CDR1 and CDR2 from the germline V gene are MDHEN and SYDVKM. V lost 10 bases to trimming and J lost 5 bases, with 17 bases between them. This CDR3 is 13 amino acids long.

The V and J genes are TRBV2 and TRBJ1-2; 9 nucleotides line up with TRBD1. V shed 11 bases, J shed 2 bases, and the junction held 9 bases outside the gene matches. The CDR3 contains 14 residues. Germline-derived CDR1 and CDR2 are SNHLY and FYNNEI. Here the CDR3 reads CAGRPGQGNYGYTF. In DNA, the CDR3 is TGTGCCGGCCGGCCGGGACAGGGAAACTATGGCTACACCTTC.

The chain uses TRBV27 and TRBJ2-1, with TRBD1 matching 9 bases. V was clipped by 8 bases and J by 16 bases; unmatched bases: 12. The CDR3 length is 12 residues. Germline V lookup: CDR1 MNHEY, CDR2 SMNVEV (reference sequence). The CDR3: CASATPGQGSFF. In DNA, the CDR3 is TGTGCCAGCGCAACGCCTGGACAGGGGAGTTTCTTC.

V gene TRBV28 combines with J gene TRBJ2-3, with 11 bases aligning to TRBD2. The CDR3 length is 17 residues. V shed 5 bases, J shed 2 bases, and the junction held 9 bases outside the gene matches. Looked up from germline, CDR1 is MDHEN and CDR2 is SYDVKM. The CDR3, as DNA: TGTGCCAGCAGTAGTACTAGCGGGAGATTGTACACAGATACGCAGTATTTT. It yields the protein CASSSTSGRLYTDTQYF. Together with reference TRBV28 and TRBJ2-3, the CDR3 gives the full variable domain: DVKVTQSSRYLVKRTGEKVFLECVQDMDHENMFWYRQDPGLGLRLIYFSYDVKMKEKGDIPEGYSVSREKKERFSLILESASTNQTSMYLCASSSTSGRLYTDTQYFGPGTRLTVL.

This chain joins TRBV28 and TRBJ1-5; D is possibly TRBD1 (5 bases). Germline V gives CDR1 MDHEN, CDR2 SYDVKM. The V end lost 11 bases, the J end lost 3 bases, and 17 bases lay between the germline ends. This CDR3 region has 14 residues. This CDR3 is CASLGQAFNQPQHF. CDR3 coding DNA: TGTGCCTCCCTGGGGCAGGCCTTCAATCAGCCCCAGCATTTT.

The chain joins TRBV14 to TRBJ2-2; 8 nucleotides line up with TRBD2. The V gene's germline CDR1 is SGHDN and CDR2 FVKESK. This CDR3 contains 17 residues. Trimming took 5 bases from V and 6 from J; bases not matched to a gene: 14. Here the CDR3 reads CASSFFVTSVDSGELFF. In DNA form, the CDR3 reads TGTGCCAGCAGCTTTTTCGTGACTAGCGTGGATTCCGGGGAGCTGTTTTTT.

This clone was observed a few times. The V call is TRBV21-1, the J call TRBJ2-6; the D call of TRBD2 is as the table states it, not checked on the DNA. TRBV21-1 is annotated as a pseudogene. This CDR3 comprises 19 residues. CDR3 sequence: CASSKYPSRRGTGANVLTF. The CDR3 bases are TGTGCCAGCAGCAAGTACCCATCCCGGCGGGGAACGGGGGCCAACGTCCTGACTTTC.